The present T cell receptor beta chain was sequenced within a study of blood T cells in healthy people across ages. This clonotype was found a few times. What it recognizes is unknown. For the second PCR, which ran for about 6 to 12 cycles, a sample-barcoded 5' primer and a J-beta primer mix were used. The study obtained at least 2.5 million CDR3-containing paired-end reads from every sample. Each CDR3 protein is one row after TCRdb ran MiXCR on the 5' RACE reads. Among about 560,000 distinct CDR3 sequences listed, about 27% were seen once. Points from the study as a whole: Naive T cell percentage showed a strong correlation with the diversity of TCR beta. Among T cells, TCR beta diversity per million cells dropped roughly linearly as age rose.

The CDR3 extends over 15 amino acids. Germline V gene lookup returns CDR1 MNHEY and CDR2 SVGAGI. J was trimmed by 1 base and V by 6 bases; bases with no gene match: 5. Separately, the same data were catalogued under a study of T cells of mothers and their children.

J is TRBJ1-2 and V is TRBV6-5, with 10 nucleotides matching TRBD1. The sequenced sample was blood. This TCR was recovered from a boy aged 2-15 years in good health. The CDR3 DNA reads TGTGCCAGCAGCCTGACAGGGGGCATTAACTATGGCTACACCTTC. It specifies CASSLTGGINYGYTF.